Listed here is a single TCR beta chain. Its specificity is unknown. Primed by a sample-barcoded 5' primer and a J-beta primer mix, a second PCR proceeded for about 6 to 12 cycles. TCRdb ran MiXCR on the 5' RACE reads and lists one entry per CDR3 protein. This table has approximately 800,000 distinct CDR3 sequences, roughly 50% appearing once. This entry comes from a study of blood T cells in healthy people across ages. This CDR3 is built from 13 residues. Germline V gives CDR1 MNHNY, CDR2 SVGAGI (reference sequence). Trimming took 6 bases from V and 3 from J; bases not matched to a gene: 5. Study conclusions and caveats: Long-lived donors carried more naive CD4+ cells and greater diversity than aged donors.

The sample was blood. The sequence derives from a man older than 75 in good health. The V and J genes are TRBV6-6 and TRBJ2-7; 7 bases agree with TRBD1. The CDR3 is CASRMGQSYEQYF. The CDR3 DNA follows: TGTGCCAGCAGAATGGGACAGAGCTACGAGCAGTACTTC.